These T cell receptor beta chains were read from a single sample in a study of T cell responses to AZD1222 COVID-19 vaccine. TCRdb's copy holds only in-frame clones and misses some; the assay was immunoSEQ multiplex PCR. The table has about 130,000 clones, 87% seen once. The starting material was peripheral blood, obtained on day 0 of AZD1222 vaccination. The source is an adult in good health. The CDR3 runs from the conserved cysteine through the conserved F or W. A D gene is named only where the DNA matches it firmly. Size is stated for part of the rows, as once, few or many counts, or as a class when the clone is expanded.

- | TRBJ1-4 | 13 | TRBV4-1 | - | TGCGCCAGCAGCCAAGTGGTCGGGGAAAAACTGTTTTTT | CASSQVVGEKLFF
- | TRBJ1-1 | 15 | TRBV4-1 | once | TGCGCCAGCAGCCACGAACCGGGAGAGAACACTGAAGCTTTCTTT | CASSHEPGENTEAFF
- | TRBJ2-1 | 13 | TRBV28 | - | TGTGCCGTCACGGGGATATACTCAGGGGAGCAGTTCTTC | CAVTGIYSGEQFF
- | TRBJ1-6 | 16 | TRBV5-6 | - | TGTGCCAGCAGCCCTAGCTTGACAGGACCTTATTCACCCCTCCACTTT | CASSPSLTGPYSPLHF
- | TRBJ2-1 | 14 | TRBV10-2 | - | TGCGCCAGCAGTCCCTCCCGAGTGGCGAACGGCGAGTTCTTC | CASSPSRVANGEFF
- | TRBJ2-5 | 14 | TRBV6-1 | - | TGTGCCAGCAGGGAAGACAAGTACCAAGAGACCCAGTACTTC | CASREDKYQETQYF
- | TRBJ2-3 | 12 | TRBV2 | - | TGTGCCAGCACCATAAACACAGATACGCAGTATTTT | CASTINTDTQYF
- | TRBJ1-1 | 14 | TRBV5-1 | - | TGCGCCAGCAGCCCCGACAGGACATACGCTGAAGCTTTCTTT | CASSPDRTYAEAFF
- | TRBJ1-6 | 14 | TRBV19 | - | TGTGCCAGTAGTATTGGTGGGGCATCCACCCCCCTCCACTTT | CASSIGGASTPLHF
TRBD1 | TRBJ1-2 | 15 | TRBV5-1 | few | TGCGCCAGCAGCTCTGGACAGGGGAATGGCTATGGCTACACCTTC | CASSSGQGNGYGYTF
- | TRBJ1-1 | 13 | TRBV28 | - | TGTGCCAGCGGGCTCATGGAGGACACTGAAGCTTTCTTT | CASGLMEDTEAFF
TRBD1 | TRBJ2-5 | 16 | TRBV11-2 | once | TGTGCCAGCAGCCCCTACCGGGACAGGGGAGGGGAGACCCAGTACTTC | CASSPYRDRGGETQYF
- | TRBJ2-2 | 15 | TRBV30 | - | TGTGCCTGGAGTGTACGCGAGATTAACACCGGGGAGCTGTTTTTT | CAWSVREINTGELFF
- | TRBJ2-5 | 13 | TRBV5-1 | - | TGCGCCAGCAGCCGGATGGGGGAGGAGACCCAGTACTTC | CASSRMGEETQYF
TRBD1 | TRBJ1-1 | 15 | TRBV23-1 | - | TGCGCCAAGGTCACTCAATACAGGGGTGGTACTGAAGCTTTCTTT | CAKVTQYRGGTEAFF
- | TRBJ2-1 | 13 | TRBV28 | - | TGTGCCAGCGGGGGGACCTCTGACGGTGAGCAGTTCTTC | CASGGTSDGEQFF
TRBD1 | TRBJ1-4 | 15 | TRBV19 | - | TGTGCCAGTAGTCGGAACAGGGGGAGTAATGAAAAACTGTTTTTT | CASSRNRGSNEKLFF
- | TRBJ2-2 | 17 | TRBV27 | - | TGTGCCAGCAGTTTATGGTACCTTTTCTCGAACACCGGGGAGCTGTTTTTT | CASSLWYLFSNTGELFF
- | TRBJ2-7 | 13 | TRBV7-3 | once | TGTGCCAGCAGCTTAATGGGCCAGGCAGAGCAGTACTTC | CASSLMGQAEQYF
TRBD2 | TRBJ2-7 | 17 | TRBV19 | - | TGTGCCAGTAGCAGGCTAGCGGGGGGGCCTGACCGGTACGAGCAGTACTTC | CASSRLAGGPDRYEQYF
- | TRBJ2-5 | 16 | TRBV5-1 | - | TGCGCCAGCAGCCTGGGACTTACGAGCCTCCAAGAGACCCAGTACTTC | CASSLGLTSLQETQYF
TRBD1 | TRBJ1-5 | 15 | TRBV30 | - | TGTGCCTGGGAGGACCGGACAGGGGGAAATCAGCCCCAGCATTTT | CAWEDRTGGNQPQHF
- | TRBJ1-2 | 14 | TRBV6-5 | - | TGTGCCAGCACCCCCGCGGGATCTAACTATGGCTACACCTTC | CASTPAGSNYGYTF
- | TRBJ1-5 | 15 | TRBV14 | - | TGTGCCAGCAGCGCCGGGACAACTAGCAATCAGCCCCAGCATTTT | CASSAGTTSNQPQHF
TRBD1 | TRBJ2-7 | 12 | TRBV9 | - | TGTGCCAGCAGCATCTCAGGGGGCGAGCAGTACTTC | CASSISGGEQYF
- | TRBJ1-1 | 11 | TRBV6-6 | - | TGTGCCAGCACCCTCGCCACTGAAGCTTTCTTT | CASTLATEAFF
TRBD2 | TRBJ2-5 | 17 | TRBV5-1 | - | TGCGCCAGCAGCTTGTTCGCTAGCGGGGGGGCCCGGGAGACCCAGTACTTC | CASSLFASGGARETQYF
- | TRBJ1-2 | 15 | TRBV9 | few | TGTGCCAGCAGCGTTCTCGATACCGCCCAGGGTGGCTACACCTTC | CASSVLDTAQGGYTF
- | TRBJ1-6 | 12 | TRBV30 | - | TGTGCCTGGGGGGGGACCTATTCACCCCTCCACTTT | CAWGGTYSPLHF
- | TRBJ1-1 | 11 | TRBV7-8 | - | TGTGCCAGCAGCTCCGGACCCAGAGCTTTCTTT | CASSSGPRAFF
- | TRBJ2-2 | 11 | TRBV7-2 | - | TGTGCCAGCAGCTCCCAACGGGAGCTGTTTTTT | CASSSQRELFF
- | TRBJ1-1 | 13 | TRBV29-1 | few | TGCAGCGTTGACGGGGGATTCAACACTGAAGCTTTCTTT | CSVDGGFNTEAFF
TRBD2 | TRBJ2-2 | 16 | TRBV27 | - | TGTGCCAGCAGTTTATGGGCTAGCGGGGGGTTCGGGGAGCTGTTTTTT | CASSLWASGGFGELFF
- | TRBJ1-6 | 16 | TRBV5-1 | - | TGCGCCAGCAGCCCTTGGGGGGGGACAAATAATTCACCCCTCCACTTT | CASSPWGGTNNSPLHF
- | TRBJ1-2 | 16 | TRBV4-1 | - | TGCGCCAGCAGCCAAGAAATTCGGGGGGCAGGTAGGGGCTACACCTTC | CASSQEIRGAGRGYTF
- | TRBJ1-5 | 14 | TRBV28 | - | TGTGCCAGCAGTTTGAGTAGGATCAATCAGCCCCAGCATTTT | CASSLSRINQPQHF
- | TRBJ2-5 | 14 | TRBV6-5 | few | TGTGCCAGCAGTAACAGAGGGGAGTGGGAGACCCAGTACTTC | CASSNRGEWETQYF
TRBD1 | TRBJ2-1 | 14 | TRBV5-1 | - | TGCGCCAGCAGCCCCACGGACAGGGCTAATGAGCAGTTCTTC | CASSPTDRANEQFF
TRBD1 | TRBJ2-7 | 15 | TRBV9 | - | TGTGCCAGCAGCCCTCGGACAGGGGGTCTCTACGAGCAGTACTTC | CASSPRTGGLYEQYF
- | TRBJ1-5 | 18 | TRBV18 | - | TGTGCCAGCTCACCACGGGGAGCGGGGGCGCGTAGCAATCAGCCCCAGCATTTT | CASSPRGAGARSNQPQHF
TRBD2 | TRBJ2-3 | 16 | TRBV30 | - | TGTGCCTGGACCCGGGGGCTAGCGGGGGGGACAGATACGCAGTATTTT | CAWTRGLAGGTDTQYF
TRBD2 | TRBJ2-1 | 16 | TRBV4-1 | - | TGCGCCAGCAGCCACGCGACTAGCGGGGGGGCGCGAGAGCAGTTCTTC | CASSHATSGGAREQFF
- | TRBJ1-5 | 16 | TRBV3-1/TRBV3-2 | - | TGTGCCAGCAGCCAAGATCATGGCGGCTGGGACCAGCCCCAGCATTTT | CASSQDHGGWDQPQHF
- | TRBJ1-5 | 15 | TRBV4-1 | - | TGCGCCAGCAGCCAAGATCTAACGGTTCTTCAGCCCCAGCATTTT | CASSQDLTVLQPQHF
- | TRBJ1-6 | 13 | TRBV7-8 | - | TGTGCCAGCAGCTTAAACTATAATTCACCCCTCCACTTT | CASSLNYNSPLHF
TRBD2 | TRBJ2-7 | 11 | TRBV10-3 | - | TGTGCCATCAGTGACCCGGGAGGGTCTACCTTC | CAISDPGGSTF
- | TRBJ2-1 | 11 | TRBV2 | - | TGTGCCAGCAGTATAAGCGTTGAGCAGTTCTTC | CASSISVEQFF
- | TRBJ2-7 | 20 | TRBV7-2 | - | TGTGCCAGCAGCTTAGCGGGGAGGTTTCGAGGGGACCCCCCCTTCTACGAGCAGTACTTC | CASSLAGRFRGDPPFYEQYF
- | TRBJ1-6 | 17 | TRBV30 | - | TGTGCCTGGAGTGTGCTCGGGATGAGCTCCTATAATTCACCCCTCCACTTT | CAWSVLGMSSYNSPLHF
- | TRBJ1-5 | 14 | TRBV18 | - | TGTGCCAGCTCACCGCAGGAGAGCAATCAGCCCCAGCATTTT | CASSPQESNQPQHF
- | TRBJ2-7 | 15 | TRBV2 | - | TGTGCCAGCAGCCCGGGGCCCGGGAAACACTACGAGCAGTACTTC | CASSPGPGKHYEQYF
- | TRBJ2-1 | 13 | TRBV7-3 | few | TGTGCCAGCAGCGTGGGGTTCTACAATGAGCAGTTCTTC | CASSVGFYNEQFF
- | TRBJ1-2 | 16 | TRBV19 | - | TGTGCCAGTAGTATAGAGGTCGGGCGGACGCTCTATGGCTACACCTTC | CASSIEVGRTLYGYTF
TRBD2 | TRBJ2-1 | 15 | TRBV19 | - | TGTGCCAGCAGTTTGGGGGGGAGCTCCTACAATGAGCAGTTCTTC | CASSLGGSSYNEQFF
- | TRBJ1-5 | 15 | TRBV6-1 | - | TGTGCCAGCAGTGAAGAAGTGAGGGCGGGGCAGCCCCAGCATTTT | CASSEEVRAGQPQHF